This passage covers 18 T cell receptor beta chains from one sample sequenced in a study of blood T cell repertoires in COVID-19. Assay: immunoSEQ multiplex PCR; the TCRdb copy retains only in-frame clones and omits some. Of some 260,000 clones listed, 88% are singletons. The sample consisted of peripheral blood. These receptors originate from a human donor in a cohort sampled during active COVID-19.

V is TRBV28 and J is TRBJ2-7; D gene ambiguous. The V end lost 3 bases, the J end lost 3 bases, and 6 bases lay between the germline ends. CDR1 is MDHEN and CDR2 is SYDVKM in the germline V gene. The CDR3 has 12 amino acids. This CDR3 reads CASSLGNYEQYF. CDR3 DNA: TGTGCCAGCAGTTTGGGCAACTACGAGCAGTACTTC.

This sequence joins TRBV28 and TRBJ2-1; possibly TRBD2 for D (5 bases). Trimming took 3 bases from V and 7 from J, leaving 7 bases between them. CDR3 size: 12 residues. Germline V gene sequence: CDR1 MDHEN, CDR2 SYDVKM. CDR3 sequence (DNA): TGTGCCAGCAGTTTTGGGAGAAATGAGCAGTTCTTC. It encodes CASSFGRNEQFF.

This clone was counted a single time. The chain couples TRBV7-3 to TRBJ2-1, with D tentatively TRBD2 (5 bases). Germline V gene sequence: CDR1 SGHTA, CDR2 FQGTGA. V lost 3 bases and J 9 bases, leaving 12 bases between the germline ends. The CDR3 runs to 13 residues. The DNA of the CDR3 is TGTGCCAGCAGCTTCGGACTCTCCGGTGAGCAGTTCTTC. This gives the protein CASSFGLSGEQFF.

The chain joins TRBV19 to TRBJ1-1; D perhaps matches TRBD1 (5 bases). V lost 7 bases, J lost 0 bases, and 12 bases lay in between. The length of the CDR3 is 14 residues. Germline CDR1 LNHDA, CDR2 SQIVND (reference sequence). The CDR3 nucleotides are TGTGCCAGTATTAGGAGGGGCATGAACACTGAAGCTTTCTTT. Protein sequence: CASIRRGMNTEAFF.

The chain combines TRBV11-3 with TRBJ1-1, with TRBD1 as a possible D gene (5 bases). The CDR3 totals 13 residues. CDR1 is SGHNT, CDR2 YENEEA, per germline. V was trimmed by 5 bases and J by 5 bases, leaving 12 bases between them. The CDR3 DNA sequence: TGTGCCAGCAGCGCAGGAAGGGGAACTGAAGCTTTCTTT. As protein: CASSAGRGTEAFF.

The CDR3 spells CASSMAQTGLHYGYTF. Written as DNA, the CDR3 is TGTGCCAGTAGTATGGCCCAGACAGGCCTGCACTATGGCTACACCTTC. The rearrangement uses TRBV19 and TRBJ1-2; weak D call: TRBD1 (6 bases). With 3 bases removed from V and 3 bases from J, the gap between germline ends came to 17 bases. The germline V gene encodes CDR1 LNHDA and CDR2 SQIVND (reference sequence). The CDR3 has 16 residues.

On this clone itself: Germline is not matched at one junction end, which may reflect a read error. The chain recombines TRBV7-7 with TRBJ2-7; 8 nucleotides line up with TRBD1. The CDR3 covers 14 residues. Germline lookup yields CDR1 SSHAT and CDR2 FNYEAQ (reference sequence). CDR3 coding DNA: TGTGCTAGCAGCTTAGGACAGGGAACCTACGAGCAGTACTTC. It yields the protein CASSLGQGTYEQYF.

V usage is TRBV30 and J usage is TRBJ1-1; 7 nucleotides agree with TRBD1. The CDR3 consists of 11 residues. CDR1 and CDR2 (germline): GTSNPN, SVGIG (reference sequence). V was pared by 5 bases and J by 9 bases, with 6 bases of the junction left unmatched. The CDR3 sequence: CAWGTALKAFF. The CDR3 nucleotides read TGTGCCTGGGGGACAGCCCTTAAAGCTTTCTTT.

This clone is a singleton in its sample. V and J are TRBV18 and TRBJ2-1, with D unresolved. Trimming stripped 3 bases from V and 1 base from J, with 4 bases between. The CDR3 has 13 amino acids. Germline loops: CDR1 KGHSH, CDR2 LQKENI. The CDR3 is CASSPTSYNEQFF. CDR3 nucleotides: TGTGCCAGCTCACCGACATCCTACAATGAGCAGTTCTTC.

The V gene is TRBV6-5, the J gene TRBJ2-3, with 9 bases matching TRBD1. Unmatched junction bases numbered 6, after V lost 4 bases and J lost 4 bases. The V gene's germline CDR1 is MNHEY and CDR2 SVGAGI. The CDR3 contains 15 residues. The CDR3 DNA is TGTGCCAGCAGTTCCGGAGACAGGGGGTCAGATACGCAGTATTTT. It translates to CASSSGDRGSDTQYF.

CDR3 loop: CATSGHSYEQYF. CDR3 DNA: TGTGCCACCTCGGGACACTCCTACGAGCAGTACTTC. The chain is built from TRBV7-9 and TRBJ2-7, with TRBD1 as a possible D gene (6 bases). Looked up from germline, CDR1 is SEHNR and CDR2 is FQNEAQ (reference sequence). With 10 bases removed from V and 0 bases from J, the gap between germline ends came to 10 bases. The CDR3 has 12 residues.

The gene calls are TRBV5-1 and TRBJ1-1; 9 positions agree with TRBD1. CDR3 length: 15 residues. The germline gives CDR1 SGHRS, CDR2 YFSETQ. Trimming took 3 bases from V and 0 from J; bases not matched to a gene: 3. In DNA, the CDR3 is TGCGCCAGCAGCTGGGGGACAGGGATGAACACTGAAGCTTTCTTT. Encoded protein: CASSWGTGMNTEAFF.

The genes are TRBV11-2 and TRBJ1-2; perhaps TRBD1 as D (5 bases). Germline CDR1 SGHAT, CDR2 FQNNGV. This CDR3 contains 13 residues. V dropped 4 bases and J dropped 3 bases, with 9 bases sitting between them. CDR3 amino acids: CASSSTGDYGYTF. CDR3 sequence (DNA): TGTGCCAGCAGCTCTACAGGAGACTATGGCTACACCTTC.

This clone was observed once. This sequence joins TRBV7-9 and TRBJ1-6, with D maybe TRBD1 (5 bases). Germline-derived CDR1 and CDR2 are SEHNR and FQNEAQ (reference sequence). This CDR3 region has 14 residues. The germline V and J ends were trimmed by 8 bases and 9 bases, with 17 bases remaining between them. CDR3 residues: CASDSVSQGSPLHF. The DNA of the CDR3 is TGTGCCAGCGATTCCGTATCGCAGGGTTCACCCCTCCACTTT.

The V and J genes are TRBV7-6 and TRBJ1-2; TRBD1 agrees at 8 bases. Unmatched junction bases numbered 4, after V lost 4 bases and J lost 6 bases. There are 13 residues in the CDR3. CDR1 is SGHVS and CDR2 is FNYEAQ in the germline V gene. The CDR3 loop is CASSSAGGNGYTF. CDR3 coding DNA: TGTGCCAGCAGCTCCGCAGGGGGCAATGGCTACACCTTC.

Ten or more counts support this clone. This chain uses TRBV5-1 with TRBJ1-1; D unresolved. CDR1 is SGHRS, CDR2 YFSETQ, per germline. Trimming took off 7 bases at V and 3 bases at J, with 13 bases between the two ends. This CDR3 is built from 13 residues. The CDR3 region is CASRSVTDTEAFF. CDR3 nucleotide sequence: TGCGCCAGCCGATCTGTAACGGACACTGAAGCTTTCTTT.

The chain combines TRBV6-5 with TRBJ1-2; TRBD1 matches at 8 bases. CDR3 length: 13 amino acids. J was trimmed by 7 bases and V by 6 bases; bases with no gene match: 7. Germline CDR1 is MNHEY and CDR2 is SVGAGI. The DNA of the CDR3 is TGTGCCAGCAGCGCCACAGGGACAGGTGGCTACACCTTC. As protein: CASSATGTGGYTF.

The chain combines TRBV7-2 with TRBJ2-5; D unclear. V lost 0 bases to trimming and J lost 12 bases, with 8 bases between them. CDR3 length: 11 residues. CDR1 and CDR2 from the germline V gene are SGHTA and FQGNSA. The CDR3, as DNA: TGTGCCAGCAGCTTAGCCGAGAGGAAGTACTTC. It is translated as CASSLAERKYF.